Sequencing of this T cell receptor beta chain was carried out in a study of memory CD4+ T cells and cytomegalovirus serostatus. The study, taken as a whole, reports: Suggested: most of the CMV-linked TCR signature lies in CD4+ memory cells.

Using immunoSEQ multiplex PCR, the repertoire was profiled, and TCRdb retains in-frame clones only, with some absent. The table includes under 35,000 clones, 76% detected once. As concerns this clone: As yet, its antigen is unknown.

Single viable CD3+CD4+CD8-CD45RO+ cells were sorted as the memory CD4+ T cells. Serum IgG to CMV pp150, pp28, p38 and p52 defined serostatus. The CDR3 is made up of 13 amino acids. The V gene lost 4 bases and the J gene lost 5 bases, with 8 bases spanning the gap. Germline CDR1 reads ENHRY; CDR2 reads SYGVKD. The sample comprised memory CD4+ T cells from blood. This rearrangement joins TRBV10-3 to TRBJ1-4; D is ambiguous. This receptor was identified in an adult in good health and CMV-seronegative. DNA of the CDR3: TGTGCCATCAGTGGGGGTCTCAATGAAAAACTGTTTTTT. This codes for CAISGGLNEKLFF.